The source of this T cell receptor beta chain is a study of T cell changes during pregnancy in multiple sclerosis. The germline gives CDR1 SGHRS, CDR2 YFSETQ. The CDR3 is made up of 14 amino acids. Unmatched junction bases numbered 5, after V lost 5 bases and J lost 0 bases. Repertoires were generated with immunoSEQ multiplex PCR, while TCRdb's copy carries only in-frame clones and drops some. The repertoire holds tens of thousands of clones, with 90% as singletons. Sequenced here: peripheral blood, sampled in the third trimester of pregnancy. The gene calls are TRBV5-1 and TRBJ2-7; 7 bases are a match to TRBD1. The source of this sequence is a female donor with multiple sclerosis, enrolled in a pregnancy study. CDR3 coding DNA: TGCGCCAGCAGGGAACAGGGGAGCTCCTACGAGCAGTACTTC. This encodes CASREQGSSYEQYF. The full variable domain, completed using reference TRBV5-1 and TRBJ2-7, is KAGVTQTPRYLIKTRGQQVTLSCSPISGHRSVSWYQQTPGQGLQFLFEYFSETQRNKGNFPGRFSGRQFSNSRSEMNVSTLELGDSALYLCASREQGSSYEQYFGPGTRLTVT.